Shown below are 29 T cell receptor beta chains from a single sample sequenced in a study of cytomegalovirus exposure and HLA in healthy donors. The PCR had 60 Vbeta and 13 Jbeta primers. Using immunoSEQ multiplex PCR, the repertoire was profiled, and TCRdb retains in-frame clones only, with some absent. Among about 50,000 clones listed, 77% were seen once. The source material was PBMCs. Receptors were obtained from a middle-aged woman in good health and CMV-seropositive.

This clone was recorded a few times. CDR3 bases: TGTGCCAGTAGTATAGGACAGGGGGTTAGGAACACTGAAGCTTTCTTT. It translates to CASSIGQGVRNTEAFF. The chain recombines TRBV19 with TRBJ1-1; 9 bases agree with TRBD1. Trimming took 1 base from V and 1 from J; bases not matched to a gene: 4. Germline V gene lookup returns CDR1 LNHDA and CDR2 SQIVND (reference sequence). CDR3 length: 16 amino acids.

The chain carries TRBV7-2 and TRBJ2-3, with D uncertain. With 1 base removed from V and 0 bases from J, the gap between germline ends came to 5 bases. The CDR3 spans 14 residues. The germline V gene encodes CDR1 SGHTA and CDR2 FQGNSA. In nucleotides, the CDR3 is TGTGCCAGCAGCTTAGGTGAGAGCACAGATACGCAGTATTTT. Its translation is CASSLGESTDTQYF.

The genes are TRBV5-3 and TRBJ2-2; 11 bases line up with TRBD2. TRBV5-3 is assigned to the ORF class and has an uncertain function. This CDR3 has 16 amino acids. With 3 bases clipped from V and 1 base from J, the junction kept 2 bases outside the gene matches. The CDR3 reads CARSSTSGGNTGELFF. Here the CDR3 DNA reads TGTGCCAGAAGCTCTACTAGCGGGGGGAACACCGGGGAGCTGTTTTTT.

This chain connects TRBV15 to TRBJ1-2; D gene uncertain. This CDR3 has 15 amino acids. Trimming removed 1 base at V and 0 bases at J, with 9 bases between. Germline V lookup: CDR1 LNHNV, CDR2 YYDKDF (reference sequence). The CDR3 DNA is TGTGCCACCAGCAGAGTCGACATCCCTAACTATGGCTACACCTTC. Protein sequence: CATSRVDIPNYGYTF.

The chain links TRBV7-2 to TRBJ1-1, with D perhaps TRBD1 (6 bases). The CDR3 is made up of 15 amino acids. V lost 5 bases and J 4 bases, leaving 17 bases between the germline ends. The germline V gene has CDR1 SGHTA and CDR2 FQGNSA. The CDR3 here is CASSRTGLVSTEAFF. For the CDR3, the DNA is TGTGCCAGCAGCCGAACAGGGCTGGTTTCCACTGAAGCTTTCTTT. Drawing the rest from reference TRBV7-2 and TRBJ1-1, the complete variable domain is GAGVSQSPSNKVTEKGKDVELRCDPISGHTALYWYRQSLGQGLEFLIYFQGNSAPDKSGLPSDRFSAERTGGSVSTLTIQRTQQEDSAVYLCASSRTGLVSTEAFFGQGTRLTVV.

CDR3 coding DNA: TGTGCCAGCAGCTTGGCAAGGGGCTCGGACTCCTACGAGCAGTACTTC. This gives the protein CASSLARGSDSYEQYF. J is TRBJ2-7 and V is TRBV5-4, with D maybe TRBD1 (5 bases). The V and J ends lost 0 bases and 0 bases respectively, with 13 bases between them. The CDR3 consists of 16 residues. Germline-derived CDR1 and CDR2 are SGHNT and YYREEE (reference sequence).

This chain links TRBV30 with TRBJ2-7; the D gene is possibly TRBD1 (6 bases). Germline V lookup: CDR1 GTSNPN, CDR2 SVGIG (reference sequence). The CDR3 has 12 residues. The V and J ends lost 2 bases and 5 bases respectively, with 10 bases between them. For the CDR3, the DNA is TGTGCCTGGAGTAGACCAGGGGACGAGCAGTACTTC. This gives the protein CAWSRPGDEQYF.

This clone was detected only once. The chain links TRBV28 to TRBJ1-2; 7 nucleotides align to TRBD1. The junction had 7 bases not matched to a gene; V was cut back by 6 bases and J by 6 bases. There are 13 residues in the CDR3. The germline V gene encodes CDR1 MDHEN and CDR2 SYDVKM. The DNA for the CDR3 is TGTGCCAGCAGCTCACAGGGGAGAAATGGCTACACCTTC. Translated: CASSSQGRNGYTF.

The genes are TRBV7-8 and TRBJ2-3; D ambiguous. Trimming cost V 5 bases and J 4 bases, with 13 bases left between them. Germline-derived CDR1 and CDR2 are SGHVS and FQNEAQ. This CDR3 is built from 14 residues. The CDR3 nucleotides are TGTGCCAGCAGCCGAGCAAGTTTTGCAGATACGCAGTATTTT. Its protein product is CASSRASFADTQYF.

In this sample, this clone turned up a few times. The chain carries TRBV7-9 and TRBJ2-7; 9 bases align to TRBD2. Germline CDR1 reads SEHNR; CDR2 reads FQNEAQ (reference sequence). This CDR3 region has 15 residues. J gave up 7 bases and V 0 bases, and 7 bases lay outside the gene matches. CDR3 residues: CASSLALGGGGEQYF. The CDR3 coding sequence is TGTGCCAGCAGCTTAGCGCTGGGCGGGGGGGGTGAGCAGTACTTC.

Here the CDR3 reads CATSRGRGFEAFF. The CDR3 DNA is TGTGCCACCAGCAGGGGGCGGGGGTTTGAAGCTTTCTTT. The chain uses TRBV15 and TRBJ1-1; tentative D call: TRBD1 (5 bases). There are 13 residues in the CDR3. Per the germline V gene, CDR1 is LNHNV and CDR2 is YYDKDF (reference sequence). Trimming removed 3 bases at V and 7 bases at J, with 12 bases between. Drawing the rest from reference TRBV15 and TRBJ1-1, the complete variable domain is DAMVIQNPRYQVTQFGKPVTLSCSQTLNHNVMYWYQQKSSQAPKLLFHYYDKDFNNEADTPDNFQSRRPNTSFCFLDIRSPGLGDTAMYLCATSRGRGFEAFFGQGTRLTVV.

This clone has just one count. The chain employs TRBV2 and TRBJ1-1; possible D gene TRBD1, 5 bases. This CDR3 has 14 residues. The germline gives CDR1 SNHLY, CDR2 FYNNEI. Trimming removed 5 bases at V and 4 bases at J, with 14 bases between. CDR3 sequence reads: CASSLKTEITEAFF. In DNA, the CDR3 is TGTGCCAGCAGTTTAAAGACAGAGATCACTGAAGCTTTCTTT.

This chain connects TRBV6-6 to TRBJ2-3; no definite D call. Deletions cut 7 bases from V and 2 bases from J, with 7 bases between. This CDR3 is built from 12 residues. Germline CDR1 and CDR2: MNHNY and SVGAGI (reference sequence). This chain's CDR3 is CASKPYTDTQYF. The CDR3 nucleotides read TGTGCCAGCAAACCCTACACAGATACGCAGTATTTT.

About this clone itself: Other DNA sequences within the sample encode an identical CDR3. The V and J genes are TRBV11-3 and TRBJ2-1; D is possibly TRBD2 (6 bases). With 6 bases removed from V and 8 bases from J, the gap between germline ends came to 20 bases. Germline V gene data show CDR1 as SGHNT and CDR2 as YENEEA. This CDR3 has 15 residues. CDR3 loop: CASSFRPSVGDEQFF. CDR3 nucleotides: TGTGCCAGCAGTTTTCGGCCTAGCGTCGGCGATGAGCAGTTCTTC.

This clone was counted only a few times. The rearrangement links TRBV5-1 to TRBJ2-3; 14 bases match TRBD2. J was trimmed by 5 bases and V by 0 bases; bases with no gene match: 2. CDR1 is SGHRS and CDR2 is YFSETQ in the germline V gene. There are 16 residues in the CDR3. In nucleotides, the CDR3 is TGCGCCAGCAGCTTGGTGGGGACTAGCGGGGGAGATACGCAGTATTTT. Its translation: CASSLVGTSGGDTQYF.

Only a few counts were recorded for this clone. The chain combines TRBV6-5 with TRBJ2-1, with D perhaps matching TRBD2 (5 bases). From germline, CDR1 is MNHEY and CDR2 SVGAGI. The CDR3 is 14 amino acids. Trimming stripped 4 bases from V and 5 bases from J, with 12 bases between. DNA of the CDR3: TGTGCCAGCAGTTCCGCGGGTGTCCACAATGAGCAGTTCTTC. This translates into CASSSAGVHNEQFF.

The genes are TRBV6-1 and TRBJ2-7; 8 bases align to TRBD2. This CDR3 is 15 amino acids long. V lost 1 base, J lost 4 bases, and 6 bases stayed unmatched. Germline CDR1 reads MNHNS; CDR2 reads SASEGT. Here the CDR3 reads CASSEGGAGVYEQYF. The CDR3 DNA sequence: TGTGCCAGCAGTGAAGGGGGAGCGGGGGTATACGAGCAGTACTTC.

In this sample, this clone turned up a few times. The rearrangement joins TRBV7-9 to TRBJ2-2; TRBD2 might be the D (6 bases). Germline V gene lookup returns CDR1 SEHNR and CDR2 FQNEAQ (reference sequence). Trimming left V 5 bases short and J 5 bases short, with 12 bases between. The CDR3 has 14 amino acids. CDR3 DNA: TGTGCCAGCAGCCGGAGGGTACGGACCGGGGAGCTGTTTTTT. Its translation: CASSRRVRTGELFF.

V gene TRBV7-9 combines with J gene TRBJ2-1; D gene uncertain. Trimming cost V 6 bases and J 4 bases, with 10 bases left between them. This CDR3 comprises 13 residues. The germline V gene encodes CDR1 SEHNR and CDR2 FQNEAQ (reference sequence). CDR3 sequence: CASSSPLYNEQFF. CDR3 sequence (DNA): TGTGCCAGCAGTTCCCCCCTATACAATGAGCAGTTCTTC.

CDR3 DNA sequence: TGTGCCAGCAGCTCCGGGTGGTACCATCAGCCCCAGCATTTT. Translating gives CASSSGWYHQPQHF. This chain uses TRBV7-3 with TRBJ1-5; no definite D call. The CDR3 consists of 14 residues. Trimming pared 4 bases from V and 5 bases from J, leaving 12 bases between. Germline V lookup: CDR1 SGHTA, CDR2 FQGTGA.

The rearrangement joins TRBV5-8 to TRBJ2-7; no firm D call. V was cut by 5 bases and J by 3 bases, with 6 bases left in between. Looked up from germline, CDR1 is SGHTS and CDR2 is YDEGEE. This CDR3 is 11 amino acids long. In nucleotides, the CDR3 is TGTGCCAGCAGTCTAATCTACGAGCAGTACTTC. Its protein product is CASSLIYEQYF.

This chain connects TRBV7-8 to TRBJ1-4; 8 bases agree with TRBD1. Germline CDR1 reads SGHVS; CDR2 reads FQNEAQ. The CDR3 runs to 14 residues. V trimming: 3 bases; J trimming: 8 bases; junction bases outside the gene matches: 5. CDR3 coding DNA: TGTGCCAGCAGCTTGGACAGGGCGGGCGAAAAACTGTTTTTT. Encoded protein: CASSLDRAGEKLFF.

This clone appeared a few times. The rearrangement uses TRBV11-1 and TRBJ2-5; TRBD2 might be the D (5 bases). V was shortened by 5 bases and J by 1 base, with 14 bases between the two germline ends. There are 15 residues in the CDR3. Germline loops: CDR1 SGHAT, CDR2 FQDESV (reference sequence). The CDR3 nucleotides read TGTGCCAGCAGCCTCAATGGCCTAGCCCAAGAGACCCAGTACTTC. Its translation: CASSLNGLAQETQYF.

The chain employs TRBV18 and TRBJ2-7, with 12 bases fitting TRBD2. The length of the CDR3 is 18 residues. V gave up 6 bases and J gave up 2 bases; unmatched junction bases: 14. Germline V gene lookup returns CDR1 KGHSH and CDR2 LQKENI. CDR3 in DNA: TGTGCCAGCTCGGACCTGACTAGCGGGGGACTCTATACCTACGAGCAGTACTTC. This encodes CASSDLTSGGLYTYEQYF.

The CDR3 coding sequence is TGCGCCAGCAGCTTAACCGGGACTAGCGGGGCAGATACGCAGTATTTT. Translating it yields CASSLTGTSGADTQYF. The chain couples TRBV5-1 to TRBJ2-3; 13 nucleotides agree with TRBD2. Per the germline V gene, CDR1 is SGHRS and CDR2 is YFSETQ. The CDR3 runs to 16 residues. V dropped 2 bases and J dropped 4; count of bases not matched to a gene: 4.

The V call is TRBV28, the J call TRBJ1-4; 7 positions match TRBD1. The CDR3 consists of 17 residues. Germline V CDR1 and CDR2: MDHEN, SYDVKM. Trimming at V came to 6 bases and at J to 3 bases, leaving 13 bases not matched to a gene. The CDR3 reads CASSYTGAGVSNEKLFF. CDR3 DNA sequence: TGTGCCAGCAGCTATACAGGGGCAGGGGTTTCTAATGAAAAACTGTTTTTT.

This chain connects TRBV6-5 to TRBJ1-2; D not certain. CDR1 and CDR2 from the germline V gene are MNHEY and SVGAGI. The CDR3 extends over 13 amino acids. V lost 6 bases and J 11 bases, leaving 19 bases between the germline ends. CDR3 in amino acids: CASSDGPRAGYTF. Written as DNA, the CDR3 is TGTGCCAGCAGCGACGGACCCCGTGCGGGTTACACCTTC.

The chain's CDR3 is CASSLAGGRDTQYF. In DNA, the CDR3 is TGTGCCAGCAGCTTAGCTGGGGGCAGAGATACGCAGTATTTT. V is TRBV7-8 and J is TRBJ2-3, with a weak D call TRBD1 (6 bases). The CDR3 runs to 14 residues. Germline assignment: CDR1 SGHVS and CDR2 FQNEAQ. Deletions cut 0 bases from V and 5 bases from J, with 9 bases between.

The chain combines TRBV25-1 with TRBJ2-7, with 9 bases aligning to TRBD1. V lost 3 bases to trimming and J lost 5 bases; unmatched junction nucleotides: 5. Germline V gives CDR1 MGHDK, CDR2 SYGVNS. The CDR3 is 14 residues long. CDR3: CASSEGDRVHEQYF. The CDR3 DNA is TGTGCCAGCAGTGAGGGGGACAGGGTCCACGAGCAGTACTTC.